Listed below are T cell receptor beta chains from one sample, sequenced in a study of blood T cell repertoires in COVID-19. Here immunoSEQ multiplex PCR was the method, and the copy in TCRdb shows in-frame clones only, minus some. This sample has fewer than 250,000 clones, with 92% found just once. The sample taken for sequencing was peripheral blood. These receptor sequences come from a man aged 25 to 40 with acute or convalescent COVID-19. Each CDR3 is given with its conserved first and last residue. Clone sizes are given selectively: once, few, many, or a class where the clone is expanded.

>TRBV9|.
CASSETFGGYGYTF
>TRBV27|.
CASRDLDRSEAFF
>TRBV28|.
CASSLSSGSYNEQFF
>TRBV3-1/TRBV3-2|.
CASSPQGTSYNEQFF
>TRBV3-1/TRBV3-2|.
CASSQETGYGYTF
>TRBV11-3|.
CASSPSRFRTQYF
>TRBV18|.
CASSPPDRGLYEQFF
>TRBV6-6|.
CASSYYGGGSNQPQHF
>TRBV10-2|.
CASGAGVYEQYF
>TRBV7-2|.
CASSWGATITDTQYF
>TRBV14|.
CASSPGLPEGNTIYF
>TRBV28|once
CASSLKGQPQHF
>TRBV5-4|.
CASSSRPGQGYEQYF
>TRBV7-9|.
CASSFSEETQYF
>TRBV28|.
CASRNRDRVAQPQHF
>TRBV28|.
CASSTLAGGTGELFF
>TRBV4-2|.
CASSRERSGGANEQFF
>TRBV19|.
CASSKDRGGNQPQHF
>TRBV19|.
CASSMTAGNQPQHF
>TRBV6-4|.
CASSDQGLSSYNEQFF
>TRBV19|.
CASSISLTGGHYEQYF
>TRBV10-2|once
CATTGGQGNHHTF
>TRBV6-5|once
CASRDTIYGYTF
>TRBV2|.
CASNRREGLSNEQFF
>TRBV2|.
CASRALAGVGGELFF
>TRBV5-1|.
CASSLRTSDPYEQYF
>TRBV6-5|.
CASNSGTGYIGELFF
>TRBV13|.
CASNLQGNYGYTF
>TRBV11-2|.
CASSLDMWRANEQFF
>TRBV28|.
CASSTTGDLSGYTF
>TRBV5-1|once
CASSWTSGSPGGGELFF
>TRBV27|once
CASSYQGARDEQYF
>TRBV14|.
CASSRPGLAGSSDEQFF
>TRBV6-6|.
CASSYSILATLHF
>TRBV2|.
CASSEALQGTGFNEQFF
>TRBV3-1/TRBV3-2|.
CASSHQLRDFSSNEQFF
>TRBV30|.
CAWSAGDREKLFF
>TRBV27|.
CASSLVTSVQETQYF
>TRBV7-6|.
CASSLAAGDVAYNEQFF
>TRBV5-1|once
CATADSLTGELFF
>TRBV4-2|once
CASSQGVSGGRETQYF
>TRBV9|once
CASSAGTGPGNEKLFF
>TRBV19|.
CASSSTGPNAEKLFF
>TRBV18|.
CASSRDRDFSEAFF
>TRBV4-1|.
CASSRVQYNEQFF
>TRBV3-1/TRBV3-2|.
CASGGRGEQYF
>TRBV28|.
CASRSGTGRDFQPQHF
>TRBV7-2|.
CASSKGGERANYGYTF
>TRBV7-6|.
CASSTGTSGRNEQFF